These 20 T cell receptor beta chains were sequenced from one sample in a study of blood T cell repertoires in COVID-19. TCRdb's copy holds only in-frame clones and misses some; the assay was immunoSEQ multiplex PCR. This table has 150,000 to 200,000 clones, roughly 75% appearing once. Sequences were obtained from peripheral blood. Receptors originate from a man in his 70s with active or convalescent COVID-19.

The rearrangement joins TRBV7-9 to TRBJ1-6; 7 positions agree with TRBD1. V lost 6 bases, J lost 8 bases, and 13 bases stayed unmatched. Germline CDR1 reads SEHNR; CDR2 reads FQNEAQ (reference sequence). The CDR3 is made up of 16 amino acids. As DNA, the CDR3 is TGTGCCAGCAGATATACAACAGGGGTCGGGTATTCACCCCTCCACTTT. It yields the protein CASRYTTGVGYSPLHF.

J is TRBJ1-2 and V is TRBV3-1 (or the pseudogene TRBV3-2); maybe TRBD1 (6 bases). The CDR3 has 19 amino acids. V lost 0 bases, J lost 1 base, and 21 bases lay in between. The germline CDR1 and CDR2 sequences are LGHDT and YNNKEL (reference sequence). The CDR3 nucleotides are TGTGCCAGCAGCCAAGATATTTGGGGAAACAGGGAGGGTAACTATGGCTACACCTTC. It translates to CASSQDIWGNREGNYGYTF.

V is TRBV4-1 and J is TRBJ1-2; D might be TRBD1 (6 bases). This CDR3 has 14 residues. Trimming cost V 1 base and J 7 bases, with 13 bases left between them. CDR1 and CDR2 (germline): MGHRA, YSYEKL. CDR3 sequence reads: CASSQATDRLGYTF. The CDR3 coding sequence is TGCGCCAGCAGCCAAGCCACCGACAGGCTTGGCTACACCTTC.

The chain uses TRBV4-1 and TRBJ1-2; tentatively, D is TRBD1 (6 bases). The germline V gene encodes CDR1 MGHRA and CDR2 YSYEKL. The CDR3 covers 12 residues. Trimming took off 7 bases at V and 8 bases at J, with 14 bases between the two ends. The CDR3 DNA reads TGCGCCAGCAACAGCGGGGGGGGCGGCTACACCTTC. It yields the protein CASNSGGGGYTF.

The rearrangement links TRBV7-7 to TRBJ2-3; possible D gene TRBD2, 5 bases. Germline V gene sequence: CDR1 SSHAT, CDR2 FNYEAQ (reference sequence). This CDR3 region has 14 residues. The CDR3 region is CATSQSGSTDTQYF. The CDR3 DNA reads TGTGCTACATCCCAATCGGGGAGCACAGATACGCAGTATTTT.

This clone was seen just once. The rearrangement joins TRBV7-2 to TRBJ1-2; no firm D call. The CDR3 is 14 amino acids. Germline CDR1 and CDR2: SGHTA and FQGNSA. Trimming took 1 base from V and 0 from J, leaving 6 bases between them. This CDR3 reads CASSLGLANYGYTF. The CDR3 region has the DNA TGTGCCAGCAGCTTAGGGTTAGCTAACTATGGCTACACCTTC.

The chain recombines TRBV2 with TRBJ2-2; 9 bases are shared with TRBD2. The CDR3 extends over 13 amino acids. With V trimmed by 8 bases and J by 4 bases, 2 bases remained unmatched. Germline values: CDR1 SNHLY, CDR2 FYNNEI. CDR3 nucleotide sequence: TGTGCCAGCTATAGCGGGAGCACCGGGGAGCTGTTTTTT. Protein product: CASYSGSTGELFF.

The chain combines TRBV5-4 with TRBJ2-2; the match to TRBD2 covers 10 bases. The length of the CDR3 is 16 residues. With 2 bases clipped from V and 7 bases from J, the junction kept 8 bases outside the gene matches. Germline CDR1 SGHNT, CDR2 YYREEE (reference sequence). CDR3 loop: CASSLAGGRSSGELFF. CDR3 bases: TGTGCCAGCAGCTTAGCGGGGGGGCGGTCGAGCGGGGAGCTGTTTTTT.

On this clone itself: A much larger clone lies one base from this, so it may be a read error. The chain employs TRBV7-6 and TRBJ2-5; 9 bases agree with TRBD1. CDR3 length: 13 amino acids. J was trimmed by 3 bases and V by 5 bases; bases with no gene match: 1. CDR1 SGHVS and CDR2 FNYEAQ come from the germline V gene. In DNA form, the CDR3 reads TGTGCCAGCAGCCGGACAGGGGAAGAGACCCAGTACTTC. Translation: CASSRTGEETQYF.

This chain connects TRBV30 to TRBJ1-5; 10 bases fit TRBD1. Germline assignment: CDR1 GTSNPN and CDR2 SVGIG (reference sequence). The CDR3 has 14 residues. V shed 3 bases, J shed 1 base, and the junction held 0 bases outside the gene matches. The CDR3 DNA sequence: TGTGCCTGGAGGGGACAGGGGAGCAATCAGCCCCAGCATTTT. Amino acid sequence: CAWRGQGSNQPQHF.

Here the CDR3 DNA reads TGTGCCAGCAAACCGGGGGGGACAGAACGCTATGGCTACACCTTC. It encodes CASKPGGTERYGYTF. The chain recombines TRBV6-5 with TRBJ1-2; 7 bases match TRBD1. The CDR3 is 15 amino acids. With V trimmed by 7 bases and J by 4 bases, 12 bases remained unmatched. Germline CDR1 reads MNHEY; CDR2 reads SVGAGI.

This clone was seen once. The chain joins TRBV7-2 to TRBJ1-1; 8 bases match TRBD1. V was clipped by 4 bases and J by 5 bases; unmatched bases: 9. The CDR3 totals 15 residues. Germline lookup yields CDR1 SGHTA and CDR2 FQGNSA. Written as DNA, the CDR3 is TGTGCCAGCAGCTCCCGAGGCAGGGGGCTTACTGAAGCTTTCTTT. Translation gives CASSSRGRGLTEAFF.

The J gene is TRBJ1-5, the V gene TRBV5-1; perhaps TRBD1 as D (6 bases). V was cut by 0 bases and J by 5 bases, with 9 bases left in between. This CDR3 comprises 14 residues. Per the germline V gene, CDR1 is SGHRS and CDR2 is YFSETQ. CDR3 sequence reads: CASSLVGADQPQHF. The CDR3 DNA is TGCGCCAGCAGCTTGGTGGGGGCTGATCAGCCCCAGCATTTT.

CDR3 in DNA: TGTGCCAGCTCACCGGACAGGGGAACCGGGGAGCTGTTTTTT. Amino acids: CASSPDRGTGELFF. The chain is built from TRBV18 and TRBJ2-2; 9 positions match TRBD1. In germline, CDR1 is KGHSH, CDR2 LQKENI. Losses at the gene ends were 3 bases for V and 5 bases for J; bases not matched to a gene: 1. The CDR3 is made up of 14 amino acids.

The V and J genes are TRBV19 and TRBJ1-2, with TRBD1 matching 7 bases. The germline gives CDR1 LNHDA, CDR2 SQIVND (reference sequence). The CDR3 length is 17 residues. J gave up 1 base and V 5 bases, and 13 bases lay outside the gene matches. The CDR3, as DNA: TGTGCCAGTAGTGGGTCGGACAGGACATCCCTTAACTATGGCTACACCTTC. This gives the protein CASSGSDRTSLNYGYTF.

This sequence joins TRBV5-1 and TRBJ1-4; 7 bases agree with TRBD1. The CDR3 extends over 17 amino acids. Germline trimming cut 2 bases from V and 0 bases from J; bases unmatched to any gene: 7. The germline V gene encodes CDR1 SGHRS and CDR2 YFSETQ. The DNA of the CDR3 is TGCGCCAGCAGCTTACAGGGGACCATTGCAACTAATGAAAAACTGTTTTTT. It translates to CASSLQGTIATNEKLFF. The full variable domain, rest sourced from reference TRBV5-1 and TRBJ1-4, is KAGVTQTPRYLIKTRGQQVTLSCSPISGHRSVSWYQQTPGQGLQFLFEYFSETQRNKGNFPGRFSGRQFSNSRSEMNVSTLELGDSALYLCASSLQGTIATNEKLFFGSGTQLSVL.

The chain carries TRBV3-1 (or the pseudogene TRBV3-2) and TRBJ2-1, with TRBD2 identical over 14 bases. This CDR3 contains 19 residues. Germline V gene lookup returns CDR1 LGHDT and CDR2 YNNKEL (reference sequence). The ends lost 3 bases at V and 4 bases at J; junction bases unmatched: 11. CDR3 DNA: TGTGCCAGCAGCCAGGGGACTAGCGGGGGTCTGGTAAGGTACAATGAGCAGTTCTTC. Protein product: CASSQGTSGGLVRYNEQFF.

The chain uses TRBV4-1 and TRBJ1-2; TRBD1 matches 7 bases. This CDR3 contains 14 residues. The germline V gene has CDR1 MGHRA and CDR2 YSYEKL. V trimming: 0 bases; J trimming: 5 bases; junction bases outside the gene matches: 3. CDR3 in DNA: TGCGCCAGCAGCCAAGAAGGGACAGCTTATGGCTACACCTTC. It codes for CASSQEGTAYGYTF.

The DNA of the CDR3 is TGCGCCAGCAGCCCCCCAACCGGGACTAGCGGCACAGATACGCAGTATTTT. It specifies CASSPPTGTSGTDTQYF. This rearrangement joins TRBV5-1 to TRBJ2-3; 10 bases line up with TRBD2. From germline, CDR1 is SGHRS and CDR2 YFSETQ. Unmatched junction bases numbered 9, after V lost 4 bases and J lost 1 base. The CDR3 covers 17 residues.

V usage is TRBV9 and J usage is TRBJ2-1; 9 bases map to TRBD2. This CDR3 spans 16 amino acids. J gave up 6 bases and V 0 bases, and 7 bases lay outside the gene matches. Germline CDR1 reads SGDLS; CDR2 reads YYNGEE. The CDR3 DNA follows: TGTGCCAGCAGCGTAGCTACAGCGGGAGGAATCAATGAGCAGTTCTTC. The encoded protein is CASSVATAGGINEQFF.